This is a list of T cell receptor beta chains from one sample in a study of T cells expressing NK-cell markers. Each CDR3 protein gets one entry in TCRdb, which reprocessed the 5' RACE reads and gives no DNA. The table for this sample gives approximately 380,000 distinct CDR3 sequences. The source material was blood T cells: a sorted CD56 or NKG2C T cell subset, CD4+ or CD8+ T cells, or bulk PBMC T cells (not recorded which). Receptors were obtained from a man aged 18 to 69 in good health. Both conserved end residues are part of each CDR3. Each record gives: CDR3 protein, J gene, V gene.

CDR3 protein: CATSDLRRGRARINEQFF
J gene: TRBJ2-1
V gene: TRBV24-1

CDR3 protein: CASNERGTDAQYF
J gene: TRBJ2-3
V gene: TRBV6-1

CDR3 protein: CAWSVGPYEQYF
J gene: TRBJ2-7
V gene: TRBV30

CDR3 protein: CSGTLGQLYNEQFF
J gene: TRBJ2-1
V gene: TRBV29-1

CDR3 protein: CASSANDIGAFF
J gene: TRBJ1-1
V gene: TRBV7-9

CDR3 protein: CASSQRTASGYTF
J gene: TRBJ1-2
V gene: TRBV7-9

CDR3 protein: CASSQQPAWSGNTIYF
J gene: TRBJ1-3
V gene: TRBV14

CDR3 protein: CASSPTPSDLNTEAFF
J gene: TRBJ1-1
V gene: TRBV18

CDR3 protein: CASSRGVWETQYF
J gene: TRBJ2-5
V gene: TRBV12-3/TRBV12-4

CDR3 protein: CASSRSGTGARELFF
J gene: TRBJ2-2
V gene: TRBV3-1

CDR3 protein: CASSYLGSGTGELFF
J gene: TRBJ2-2
V gene: TRBV6-5

CDR3 protein: CASSPGSIGSYNEQFF
J gene: TRBJ2-1
V gene: TRBV5-1

CDR3 protein: CAPLKGGQPQHF
J gene: TRBJ1-5
V gene: TRBV27

CDR3 protein: CASSPGLAGEVGELFF
J gene: TRBJ2-2
V gene: TRBV7-3

CDR3 protein: CASSPDYRDYEQYF
J gene: TRBJ2-7
V gene: TRBV5-6

CDR3 protein: CASSSGTLLTYNEQFF
J gene: TRBJ2-1
V gene: TRBV6-5

CDR3 protein: CASRTDRGFEKLFF
J gene: TRBJ1-4
V gene: TRBV6-1

CDR3 protein: CASSVGVGSRRETQYF
J gene: TRBJ2-5
V gene: TRBV9